One sample yielded the 29 T cell receptor beta chains listed below, sequenced in a study of cytomegalovirus exposure and HLA in healthy donors. A multiplex PCR was run with 60 Vbeta primers and 13 Jbeta primers. Only in-frame clones appear in the TCRdb table, and some are missing; sequencing was by immunoSEQ multiplex PCR. The sample comprises about 150,000 clones, 76% of which are singletons, and 2.5% to 3.5% rests with the top ten. The sample was PBMCs. These receptors originate from a male donor in good health and CMV-seronegative.

This chain uses TRBV25-1 with TRBJ2-7, with 8 bases matching TRBD1. V was pared by 4 bases and J by 3 bases, with 11 bases of the junction left unmatched. Germline V gene data show CDR1 as MGHDK and CDR2 as SYGVNS. The CDR3 totals 16 residues. The CDR3, as DNA: TGTGCCAGCAGTGGAGGGACAGGAGGGTGGAACTACGAGCAGTACTTC. This sequence encodes CASSGGTGGWNYEQYF.

This chain links TRBV7-8 with TRBJ2-7, with 7 positions matching TRBD1. CDR3 size: 16 residues. With 3 bases clipped from V and 0 bases from J, the junction kept 8 bases outside the gene matches. Per germline, CDR1 SGHVS and CDR2 FQNEAQ. The CDR3 nucleotides read TGTGCCAGCAGCTTCATCGACAGGGATAGCTCCTACGAGCAGTACTTC. As protein: CASSFIDRDSSYEQYF.

This clone was seen once. The chain uses TRBV11-2 and TRBJ2-1, with D tentatively TRBD2 (6 bases). The germline V and J ends were trimmed by 1 base and 4 bases, with 8 bases remaining between them. Germline CDR1 and CDR2: SGHAT and FQNNGV. The CDR3 consists of 14 residues. This CDR3 reads CASSLVGTYNEQFF. The CDR3 bases are TGTGCCAGCAGCTTAGTAGGGACTTACAATGAGCAGTTCTTC.

The V and J genes are TRBV2 and TRBJ1-5; 7 positions match TRBD1. The CDR3 contains 14 residues. Germline values: CDR1 SNHLY, CDR2 FYNNEI. V lost 4 bases to trimming and J lost 7 bases; unmatched junction nucleotides: 7. In nucleotides, the CDR3 is TGTGCCAGCAGTGCATCCGACAGGGACCAGCCCCAGCATTTT. Protein: CASSASDRDQPQHF.

This clone was seen a handful of times. The V gene is TRBV7-9, the J gene TRBJ1-6; the D gene is possibly TRBD1 (5 bases). Trimming took off 2 bases at V and 10 bases at J, with 6 bases between the two ends. In germline, CDR1 is SEHNR, CDR2 FQNEAQ (reference sequence). This CDR3 has 12 amino acids. DNA for the CDR3: TGTGCCAGCAGCTTACAGGGCTCACCCCTCCACTTT. Protein sequence: CASSLQGSPLHF.

The chain employs TRBV6-1 and TRBJ2-5, with D perhaps TRBD2 (5 bases). The germline gives CDR1 MNHNS, CDR2 SASEGT. The CDR3 runs 14 residues. Trimming took off 2 bases at V and 4 bases at J, with 11 bases between the two ends. This CDR3 reads CASSELGRGETQYF. The CDR3, as DNA: TGTGCCAGCAGTGAATTAGGACGGGGAGAGACCCAGTACTTC.

The sample holds a few counts of this clone. The chain combines TRBV2 with TRBJ1-1; TRBD1 aligns across 7 bases. In germline, CDR1 is SNHLY, CDR2 FYNNEI. The length of the CDR3 is 15 residues. The V and J ends lost 3 bases and 2 bases, in that order; junction bases with no gene match: 6. The CDR3 protein is CASSDSGTDNTEAFF. The CDR3 coding sequence is TGTGCCAGCAGTGATAGCGGGACAGATAACACTGAAGCTTTCTTT. Full variable domain (remainder filled in from reference TRBV2 and TRBJ1-1): EPEVTQTPSHQVTQMGQEVILRCVPISNHLYFYWYRQILGQKVEFLVSFYNNEISEKSEIFDDQFSVERPDGSNFTLKIRSTKLEDSAMYFCASSDSGTDNTEAFFGQGTRLTVV.

A few counts support this clone. The chain links TRBV5-6 to TRBJ1-1; D is unresolved. V was cut by 1 base and J by 1 base, with 8 bases left in between. The CDR3 loop spans 14 amino acids. The V gene's germline CDR1 is SGHDT and CDR2 YYEEEE. The chain's CDR3 is CASSLWEGNTEAFF. CDR3 in DNA: TGTGCCAGCAGCTTGTGGGAGGGGAACACTGAAGCTTTCTTT.

The V and J genes are TRBV2 and TRBJ2-3; no reliable D call. With 5 bases removed from V and 5 bases from J, the gap between germline ends came to 5 bases. The CDR3 extends over 11 amino acids. The germline V gene encodes CDR1 SNHLY and CDR2 FYNNEI. CDR3: CASSYGDTQYF. In DNA form, the CDR3 reads TGTGCCAGCAGTTACGGAGATACGCAGTATTTT.

V and J are TRBV2 and TRBJ2-5, with D possibly matching TRBD2 (5 bases). Trimming took off 6 bases at V and 1 base at J, with 9 bases between the two ends. Germline loops: CDR1 SNHLY, CDR2 FYNNEI. CDR3 length equals 13 residues. The CDR3 nucleotides are TGTGCCAGCAGCAGTCTAGCCCAAGAGACCCAGTACTTC. It specifies CASSSLAQETQYF.

The chain employs TRBV19 and TRBJ1-4, with 8 bases aligning to TRBD1. CDR3 length equals 16 residues. Germline V lookup: CDR1 LNHDA, CDR2 SQIVND (reference sequence). J gave up 2 bases and V 7 bases, and 9 bases lay outside the gene matches. The chain's CDR3 is CASTIAGGRTNEKLFF. Written as DNA, the CDR3 is TGTGCCAGTACTATCGCAGGGGGCCGCACTAATGAAAAACTGTTTTTT.

This clone came up a few times. The chain employs TRBV4-3 and TRBJ1-1; 8 nucleotides agree with TRBD1. This CDR3 contains 15 residues. The V gene's germline CDR1 is LGHNA and CDR2 YSLEER. With 4 bases clipped from V and 4 bases from J, the junction kept 8 bases outside the gene matches. CDR3 in DNA: TGCGCCAGCAGCCCCCGGACAGGGCTGAGCACTGAAGCTTTCTTT. This sequence encodes CASSPRTGLSTEAFF.

This clone was found a few times. The CDR3 spells CASSHNRDTTDTQYF. The CDR3, as DNA: TGCGCCAGCAGCCACAACAGGGATACGACAGATACGCAGTATTTT. The rearrangement uses TRBV5-1 and TRBJ2-3; maybe TRBD1 (6 bases). CDR3 length equals 15 residues. The V end lost 4 bases, the J end lost 3 bases, and 15 bases lay between the germline ends. The germline V gene encodes CDR1 SGHRS and CDR2 YFSETQ.

This chain uses TRBV7-2 with TRBJ2-3; 8 bases agree with TRBD2. This CDR3 contains 17 residues. J gave up 1 base and V 1 base, and 7 bases lay outside the gene matches. Per germline, CDR1 SGHTA and CDR2 FQGNSA. DNA of the CDR3: TGTGCCAGCAGCTTAGACGGGGGGGGCGGGGGCACAGATACGCAGTATTTT. This codes for CASSLDGGGGGTDTQYF.

The chain joins TRBV10-2 to TRBJ2-7, with 8 bases identical to TRBD2. CDR1 and CDR2 from the germline V gene are WSHSY and SAAADI. This CDR3 comprises 13 residues. J was trimmed by 3 bases and V by 7 bases; bases with no gene match: 5. CDR3 bases: TGCGCCAGCACCACGGGAGGGAACTACGAGCAGTACTTC. It specifies CASTTGGNYEQYF.

Worth noting for this clone: The junction and the germline gene differ at one end; a read error may be behind it. The CDR3 loop reads CASSQDRAYEQYF. The CDR3 bases are TGCGCCAGTAGCCAAGATCGAGCCTACGAGCAGTACTTC. The chain combines TRBV4-1 with TRBJ2-7; D gene ambiguous. Germline CDR1 is MGHRA and CDR2 is YSYEKL. The CDR3 is 13 amino acids.

The gene calls are TRBV7-9 and TRBJ2-6; weak D call: TRBD1 (5 bases). V lost 6 bases and J 0 bases, leaving 12 bases between the germline ends. Germline values: CDR1 SEHNR, CDR2 FQNEAQ (reference sequence). CDR3 length: 16 residues. DNA for the CDR3: TGTGCCAGCAGTCCCGACAGATACTCTGGGGCCAACGTCCTGACTTTC. Protein sequence: CASSPDRYSGANVLTF.

This clone was found once. V gene TRBV7-9 combines with J gene TRBJ1-4; D is undetermined. Trimming took 5 bases from V and 5 from J, leaving 18 bases between them. Germline loops: CDR1 SEHNR, CDR2 FQNEAQ (reference sequence). This CDR3 spans 16 amino acids. CDR3 sequence: CASSGQIYFNNEKLFF. The CDR3 region has the DNA TGTGCCAGCAGCGGTCAGATATATTTTAACAATGAAAAACTGTTTTTT. Full variable domain (missing parts from reference TRBV7-9 and TRBJ1-4): DTGVSQNPRHKITKRGQNVTFRCDPISEHNRLYWYRQTLGQGPEFLTYFQNEAQLEKSRLLSDRFSAERPKGSFSTLEIQRTEQGDSAMYLCASSGQIYFNNEKLFFGSGTQLSVL.

This clone was seen only a few times. V usage is TRBV7-2 and J usage is TRBJ1-1; TRBD1 matches 11 bases. The germline gives CDR1 SGHTA, CDR2 FQGNSA. The V and J ends lost 1 base and 5 bases, in that order; junction bases with no gene match: 3. The CDR3 runs 15 residues. The CDR3 spells CASSLVGQGATEAFF. The CDR3 DNA reads TGTGCCAGCAGCTTAGTAGGACAGGGGGCTACTGAAGCTTTCTTT. Looking up the rest from reference TRBV7-2 and TRBJ1-1 gives the full variable domain: GAGVSQSPSNKVTEKGKDVELRCDPISGHTALYWYRQSLGQGLEFLIYFQGNSAPDKSGLPSDRFSAERTGGSVSTLTIQRTQQEDSAVYLCASSLVGQGATEAFFGQGTRLTVV.

The V call is TRBV4-2, the J call TRBJ2-1, with D perhaps matching TRBD1 (5 bases). Germline CDR1 and CDR2: LGHNA and YNFKEQ. This CDR3 is 17 amino acids long. Trimming shortened V by 4 bases and J by 4 bases, and 20 bases separated the two germline ends. The CDR3 sequence: CASSPQLDRADYNEQFF. In nucleotides, the CDR3 is TGTGCCAGCAGCCCACAACTCGACAGAGCAGATTACAATGAGCAGTTCTTC.

The V and J genes are TRBV9 and TRBJ1-6; 8 bases align to TRBD1. The CDR3 covers 16 residues. Per germline, CDR1 SGDLS and CDR2 YYNGEE. V dropped 4 bases and J dropped 10; count of bases not matched to a gene: 13. CDR3 protein: CASSFGQGLRGSPLHF. The CDR3 nucleotides read TGTGCCAGCAGCTTTGGACAGGGTCTACGAGGGTCACCCCTCCACTTT. The full variable domain, rest sourced from reference TRBV9 and TRBJ1-6, is DSGVTQTPKHLITATGQRVTLRCSPRSGDLSVYWYQQSLDQGLQFLIQYYNGEERAKGNILERFSAQQFPDLHSELNLSSLELGDSALYFCASSFGQGLRGSPLHFGNGTRLTVT.

This clone was detected a few times. This chain connects TRBV18 to TRBJ1-1; no clear D. In germline, CDR1 is KGHSH, CDR2 LQKENI. V was pared by 3 bases and J by 3 bases, with 17 bases between. The CDR3 consists of 16 residues. CDR3 DNA sequence: TGTGCCAGCTCACCGCGAGTATCCCAAACCGACACTGAAGCTTTCTTT. The encoded protein is CASSPRVSQTDTEAFF. Full variable domain (outside the CDR3, taken from reference TRBV18 and TRBJ1-1): NAGVMQNPRHLVRRRGQEARLRCSPMKGHSHVYWYRQLPEEGLKFMVYLQKENIIDESGMPKERFSAEFPKEGPSILRIQQVVRGDSAAYFCASSPRVSQTDTEAFFGQGTRLTVV.

The rearrangement uses TRBV4-1 and TRBJ2-1; TRBD1 matches at 9 bases. The CDR3 sequence is 16 residues long. Germline-derived CDR1 and CDR2 are MGHRA and YSYEKL. The trim removed 2 bases at V and 8 bases at J, leaving 10 bases unmatched. CDR3 sequence (DNA): TGCGCCAGCAGCCAACCCCGAGGAGGGACAGGGTATGAGCAGTTCTTC. Its translation is CASSQPRGGTGYEQFF.

This clone occurred a few times. The chain couples TRBV28 to TRBJ1-1; weak D call: TRBD1 (6 bases). Per germline, CDR1 MDHEN and CDR2 SYDVKM. This CDR3 is built from 15 residues. V was cut by 5 bases and J by 1 base, with 14 bases left in between. The CDR3 loop reads CASSVGTRGNTEAFF. The CDR3 DNA reads as TGTGCCAGCAGTGTGGGGACCAGGGGGAACACTGAAGCTTTCTTT.

The chain combines TRBV7-3 with TRBJ2-1; 12 bases match TRBD2. CDR1 is SGHTA and CDR2 is FQGTGA in the germline V gene. V lost 0 bases and J lost 5; bases outside the gene matches: 17. The CDR3 sequence is 21 residues long. The chain's CDR3 is CASSLTKVRTSGATPHNEQFF. The CDR3 DNA is TGTGCCAGCAGCTTAACTAAAGTACGGACTAGCGGGGCCACGCCCCACAATGAGCAGTTCTTC.

The chain is built from TRBV28 and TRBJ1-2, with 8 bases matching TRBD1. From germline, CDR1 is MDHEN and CDR2 SYDVKM. V lost 7 bases to trimming and J lost 0 bases; unmatched junction nucleotides: 7. This CDR3 has 15 amino acids. For the CDR3, the DNA is TGTGCCAGCATTACACTGACAGGGGCTAACTATGGCTACACCTTC. Protein: CASITLTGANYGYTF.

The CDR3 sequence is CASSLGDRVWNEQFF. The CDR3 bases are TGTGCCAGCAGTTTGGGTGACAGGGTATGGAATGAGCAGTTCTTC. V and J are TRBV28 and TRBJ2-1; 7 nucleotides line up with TRBD1. Unmatched junction bases numbered 9, after V lost 3 bases and J lost 7 bases. This CDR3 region has 15 residues. CDR1 and CDR2 from the germline V gene are MDHEN and SYDVKM.

V is TRBV19 and J is TRBJ1-3; 7 positions match TRBD1. CDR1 and CDR2 (germline): LNHDA, SQIVND (reference sequence). With V trimmed by 7 bases and J by 3 bases, 6 bases remained unmatched. The CDR3 consists of 14 residues. CDR3: CASIGTAIGNTIYF. CDR3 bases: TGTGCCAGTATCGGGACAGCAATTGGAAACACCATATATTTT.

The rearrangement links TRBV7-2 to TRBJ2-7, with 9 bases fitting TRBD2. This CDR3 spans 13 amino acids. J gave up 5 bases and V 5 bases, and 4 bases lay outside the gene matches. Germline V gene data show CDR1 as SGHTA and CDR2 as FQGNSA. Here the CDR3 reads CASSPRLADEQYF. In DNA form, the CDR3 reads TGTGCCAGCAGCCCCAGACTAGCGGACGAGCAGTACTTC.